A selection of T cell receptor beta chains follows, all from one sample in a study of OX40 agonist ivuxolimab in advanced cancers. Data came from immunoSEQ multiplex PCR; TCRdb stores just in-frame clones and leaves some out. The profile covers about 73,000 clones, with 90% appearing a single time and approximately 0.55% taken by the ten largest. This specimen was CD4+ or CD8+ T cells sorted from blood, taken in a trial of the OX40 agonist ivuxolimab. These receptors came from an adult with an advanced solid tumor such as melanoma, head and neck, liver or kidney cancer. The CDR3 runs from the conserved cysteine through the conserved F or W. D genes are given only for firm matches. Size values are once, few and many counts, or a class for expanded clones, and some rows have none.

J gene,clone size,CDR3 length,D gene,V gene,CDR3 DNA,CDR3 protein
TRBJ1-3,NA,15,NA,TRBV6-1,TGTGCCAGCAGAGCAATGGACACCTCTGGAAACACCATATATTTT,CASRAMDTSGNTIYF
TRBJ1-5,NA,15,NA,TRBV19,TGTGCCAGTAGTATAGAGGGCAGGGTTTGGCAGCCCCAGCATTTT,CASSIEGRVWQPQHF
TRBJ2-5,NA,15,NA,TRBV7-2,TGTGCCAGCAGCTTCGACCGGGGGTACCAAGAGACCCAGTACTTC,CASSFDRGYQETQYF
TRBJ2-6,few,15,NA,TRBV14,TGTGCCAGCAGGGGACGGGACTCTGGGGCCAACGTCCTGACTTTC,CASRGRDSGANVLTF
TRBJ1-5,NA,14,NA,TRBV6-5,TGTGCCAGCATGTGGGGCTATAGCAATCAGCCCCAGCATTTT,CASMWGYSNQPQHF
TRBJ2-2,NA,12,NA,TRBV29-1,TGCAGCGTTGAAGTGGACACCGGGGAGCTGTTTTTT,CSVEVDTGELFF
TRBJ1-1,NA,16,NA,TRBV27,TGTGCCAGCAGTTCAGGGGAGGGAAGGGGGAACACTGAAGCTTTCTTT,CASSSGEGRGNTEAFF
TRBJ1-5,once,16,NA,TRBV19,TGTGCCAGTAGTATAGATCGGGGGGGAGGACGACAGCCCCAGCATTTT,CASSIDRGGGRQPQHF
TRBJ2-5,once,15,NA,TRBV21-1,TGTGCCAGCAGCTGGATCGGGGAGGGAGGAGAGACCCAGTACTTC,CASSWIGEGGETQYF
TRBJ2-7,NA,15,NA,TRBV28,TGTGCCAGCAGTTTATTCGTCCAGCTTGGGAACGAGCAGTACTTC,CASSLFVQLGNEQYF
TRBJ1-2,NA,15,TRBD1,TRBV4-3,TGCGCCAGCAGCCAAGATTTCAGGGGGGGATTAGGCTACACCTTC,CASSQDFRGGLGYTF
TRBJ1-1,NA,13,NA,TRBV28,TGTGCCAGCAGAATGGACGAGAACACTGAAGCTTTCTTT,CASRMDENTEAFF
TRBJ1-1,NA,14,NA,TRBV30,TGTGCCTGGAAACCGGGACACTGGAACACTGAAGCTTTCTTT,CAWKPGHWNTEAFF
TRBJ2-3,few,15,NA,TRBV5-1,TGCGCCAGCGGCAATCGGGCCTCTAGCACAGATACGCAGTATTTT,CASGNRASSTDTQYF
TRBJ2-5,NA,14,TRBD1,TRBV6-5,TGTGCCAGCAGTTCGGGACAGGGCCTAGAGACCCAGTACTTC,CASSSGQGLETQYF
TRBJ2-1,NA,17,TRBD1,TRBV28,TGTGCCAGCAGTTCAGGGACAGGGGTTAGCTCCTACAATGAGCAGTTCTTC,CASSSGTGVSSYNEQFF
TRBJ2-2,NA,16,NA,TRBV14,TGTGCCAGCAGCCGCTTAGGGACGGTGAACACCGGGGAGCTGTTTTTT,CASSRLGTVNTGELFF
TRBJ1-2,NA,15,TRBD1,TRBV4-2,TGTGCCAGCAGCCAAAGAACAGGGGGAGGCTATGGCTACACCTTC,CASSQRTGGGYGYTF